This TCR beta chain was obtained from a study of OX40 agonist ivuxolimab in advanced cancers. Background on the study: Patients were infused with ivuxolimab every 2 weeks at 0.01 to 10 mg/kg.

Clones were sequenced by immunoSEQ multiplex PCR, and TCRdb holds only the in-frame ones, with some missing. Of 60,000 to 75,000 clones in the sample, 90% to 95% were seen once. The CDR3 totals 13 residues. Germline V gives CDR1 MRHNA, CDR2 SNTAGT. V shed 6 bases and J shed 5 bases, with 14 bases lying between them. The chain uses TRBV6-4 and TRBJ2-7; D is possibly TRBD2 (6 bases). The clonotype comes from an adult with an advanced solid tumor such as melanoma, head and neck, liver or kidney cancer. Sequenced here: CD4+ or CD8+ T cells sorted from blood, sampled in a trial of the OX40 agonist ivuxolimab. CDR3 sequence reads: CASRGGEADEQYF. CDR3 DNA sequence: TGTGCCAGCAGAGGCGGGGAGGCGGACGAGCAGTACTTC.